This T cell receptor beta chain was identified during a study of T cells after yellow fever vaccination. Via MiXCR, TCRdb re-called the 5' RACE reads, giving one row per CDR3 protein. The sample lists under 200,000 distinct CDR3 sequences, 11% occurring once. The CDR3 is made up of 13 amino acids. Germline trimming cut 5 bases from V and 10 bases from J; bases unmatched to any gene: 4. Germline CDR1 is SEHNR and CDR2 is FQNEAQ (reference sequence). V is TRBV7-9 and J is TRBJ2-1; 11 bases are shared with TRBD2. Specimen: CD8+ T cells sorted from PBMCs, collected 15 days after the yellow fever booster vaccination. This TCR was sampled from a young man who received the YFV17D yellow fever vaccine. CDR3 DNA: TGTGCCAGCAGCCCCTTAGCGGGGGGGGAGCAGTTCTTC. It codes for CASSPLAGGEQFF.